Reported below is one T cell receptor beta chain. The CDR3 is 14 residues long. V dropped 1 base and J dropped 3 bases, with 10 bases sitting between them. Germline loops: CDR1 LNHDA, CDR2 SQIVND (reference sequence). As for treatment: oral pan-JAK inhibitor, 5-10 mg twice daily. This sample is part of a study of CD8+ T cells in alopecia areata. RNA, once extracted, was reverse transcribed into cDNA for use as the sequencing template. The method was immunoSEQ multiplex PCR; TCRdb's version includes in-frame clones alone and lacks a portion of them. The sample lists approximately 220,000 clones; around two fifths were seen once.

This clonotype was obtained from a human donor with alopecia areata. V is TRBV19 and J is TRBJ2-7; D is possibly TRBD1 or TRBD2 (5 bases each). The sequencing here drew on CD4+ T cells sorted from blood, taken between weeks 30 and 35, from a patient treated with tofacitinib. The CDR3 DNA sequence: TGTGCCAGTAGTATAGTTTGGGACGGCTACGAGCAGTACTTC. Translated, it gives CASSIVWDGYEQYF.